The 25 T cell receptor beta chains below all came from one sample that was sequenced in a study of shared clonotypes between healthy human individuals. Terminally differentiated effector memory CD45RA+ cells were excluded from the naive CD8 cells, which were CD45RO-negative and positively selected for CCR7. Repertoires were generated with immunoSEQ multiplex PCR, while TCRdb's copy carries only in-frame clones and drops some. The data show some 1,900,000 clones, 85% to 95% seen once. Sequencing was done on a sample of naive CD8+ T cells sorted from blood. The origin of the receptors is a man between 18 and 35 years old in good health.

The DNA of the CDR3 is TGTGCCAGCAGTTACGAGGGGGCGCGGAATACGCAGTATTTT. Protein: CASSYEGARNTQYF. This rearrangement joins TRBV6-5 to TRBJ2-3, with 7 nucleotides matching TRBD1. This CDR3 comprises 14 residues. Germline lookup yields CDR1 MNHEY and CDR2 SVGAGI. Unmatched junction bases numbered 6, after V lost 2 bases and J lost 7 bases.

The chain carries TRBV10-1 and TRBJ2-7; D may match TRBD1 or TRBD2 (6 bases each). With 0 bases removed from V and 5 bases from J, the gap between germline ends came to 8 bases. The CDR3 has 13 residues. Germline V gives CDR1 WNHNN, CDR2 SYGVQD (reference sequence). The CDR3 spells CASSESGGDEQYF. The CDR3 bases are TGCGCCAGCAGTGAGTCGGGGGGCGACGAGCAGTACTTC.

The chain combines TRBV11-2 with TRBJ2-5, with D hard to call. V lost 3 bases and J lost 4, with 9 bases in between. This CDR3 spans 13 amino acids. The germline gives CDR1 SGHAT, CDR2 FQNNGV. The CDR3 sequence is CASSLGPRETQYF. CDR3 nucleotides: TGTGCCAGCAGCTTGGGCCCCCGAGAGACCCAGTACTTC.

This rearrangement joins TRBV11-2 to TRBJ2-2, with D uncertain. CDR3 length: 16 amino acids. V lost 2 bases, J lost 3 bases, and 13 bases lay in between. Germline CDR1 and CDR2: SGHAT and FQNNGV. CDR3 residues: CASSLQVPVYTGELFF. The CDR3 nucleotides read TGTGCCAGCAGCTTACAGGTTCCCGTGTACACCGGGGAGCTGTTTTTT.

In regard to this clone: The sample has other DNA sequences that encode this CDR3 too. The chain recombines TRBV6-5 with TRBJ1-4; D is unclear. With 0 bases removed from V and 2 bases from J, the gap between germline ends came to 4 bases. The CDR3 runs 14 residues. The germline V gene encodes CDR1 MNHEY and CDR2 SVGAGI. CDR3 loop: CASSYSGTNEKLFF. In DNA, the CDR3 is TGTGCCAGCAGTTACTCTGGGACTAATGAAAAACTGTTTTTT.

The chain recombines TRBV27 with TRBJ1-5; D is ambiguous. Germline lookup yields CDR1 MNHEY and CDR2 SMNVEV (reference sequence). The ends were cut back, 0 bases at V and 4 bases at J, with 10 bases in the middle. CDR3 size: 15 residues. This CDR3 reads CASSLSIGFNQPQHF. CDR3 nucleotide sequence: TGTGCCAGCAGTTTATCGATTGGTTTTAATCAGCCCCAGCATTTT.

V is TRBV27 and J is TRBJ2-1; D remains ambiguous. The CDR3 contains 11 residues. Germline-derived CDR1 and CDR2 are MNHEY and SMNVEV (reference sequence). Trimming shortened V by 3 bases and J by 11 bases, and 8 bases separated the two germline ends. The CDR3 reads CASSFGPQQFF. The CDR3 region has the DNA TGTGCCAGCAGTTTCGGGCCTCAGCAGTTCTTC.

The V and J genes are TRBV5-4 and TRBJ2-2; D remains ambiguous. CDR3 size: 14 residues. V gave up 1 base and J gave up 0 bases, with 4 bases separating them. Per germline, CDR1 SGHNT and CDR2 YYREEE (reference sequence). The CDR3 protein is CASSLSANTGELFF. The DNA of the CDR3 is TGTGCCAGCAGCTTGAGCGCGAACACCGGGGAGCTGTTTTTT.

The chain couples TRBV27 to TRBJ1-1, with no clear D. From germline, CDR1 is MNHEY and CDR2 SMNVEV (reference sequence). V lost 3 bases to trimming and J lost 8 bases, with 16 bases between them. CDR3 length: 14 residues. CDR3 protein: CASSLFGNAEEAFF. The CDR3 nucleotides are TGTGCCAGCAGTTTGTTCGGGAACGCGGAAGAAGCTTTCTTT.

The chain combines TRBV19 with TRBJ2-3; either TRBD1 or TRBD2 may supply D (5 bases each). CDR1 is LNHDA and CDR2 is SQIVND in the germline V gene (reference sequence). The ends were cut back, 5 bases at V and 2 bases at J, with 14 bases in the middle. The CDR3 spans 15 residues. For the CDR3, the DNA is TGTGCCAGTAGTTGGGCAGAGGGGCCCACAGATACGCAGTATTTT. Residues: CASSWAEGPTDTQYF. Variable domain in full (rest from reference TRBV19 and TRBJ2-3): DGGITQSPKYLFRKEGQNVTLSCEQNLNHDAMYWYRQDPGQGLRLIYYSQIVNDFQKGDIAEGYSVSREKKESFPLTVTSAQKNPTAFYLCASSWAEGPTDTQYFGPGTRLTVL.

This clone has just one count. The V call is TRBV28, the J call TRBJ1-2; D might be TRBD1 (5 bases). This CDR3 spans 16 amino acids. From germline, CDR1 is MDHEN and CDR2 SYDVKM. Trimming shortened V by 6 bases and J by 0 bases, and 17 bases separated the two germline ends. The CDR3 here is CASSLFYGATNYGYTF. The CDR3 DNA reads TGTGCCAGCAGCCTGTTTTACGGGGCGACTAACTATGGCTACACCTTC.

The chain joins TRBV10-1 to TRBJ2-1; D remains ambiguous. Trimming took off 2 bases at V and 6 bases at J, with 11 bases between the two ends. Germline lookup yields CDR1 WNHNN and CDR2 SYGVQD (reference sequence). The CDR3 extends over 14 amino acids. Here the CDR3 DNA reads TGCGCCAGCAGTGAGCTGGTAAGCAGCAATGAGCAGTTCTTC. Its protein product is CASSELVSSNEQFF.

This chain links TRBV7-6 with TRBJ2-1, with D possibly being TRBD2 (6 bases). Germline CDR1 is SGHVS and CDR2 is FNYEAQ. CDR3 size: 13 residues. V shed 4 bases and J shed 9 bases, with 13 bases lying between them. CDR3 nucleotides: TGTGCCAGCAGCTATGGCCAGCGGGTTGAGCAGTTCTTC. Translation gives CASSYGQRVEQFF. Full variable domain (remainder filled in from reference TRBV7-6 and TRBJ2-1): GAGVSQSPRYKVTKRGQDVALRCDPISGHVSLYWYRQALGQGPEFLTYFNYEAQQDKSGLPNDRFSAERPEGSISTLTIQRTEQRDSAMYRCASSYGQRVEQFFGPGTRLTVL.

The chain uses TRBV5-1 and TRBJ2-7; 12 bases align to TRBD2. CDR1 is SGHRS, CDR2 YFSETQ, per germline. V dropped 0 bases and J dropped 7; count of bases not matched to a gene: 5. The CDR3 loop spans 15 amino acids. The CDR3 region has the DNA TGCGCCAGCAGCTTGGGACTAGCGGGAGTTCAAGAGCAGTACTTC. Translated: CASSLGLAGVQEQYF.

This sequence joins TRBV2 and TRBJ2-2; a weak D match, TRBD2 (6 bases). Germline values: CDR1 SNHLY, CDR2 FYNNEI. The CDR3 runs to 14 residues. Trimming shortened V by 6 bases and J by 4 bases, and 12 bases separated the two germline ends. In DNA form, the CDR3 reads TGTGCCAGCAGACCCCCCGGGGGCACCGGGGAGCTGTTTTTT. As protein: CASRPPGGTGELFF.

The chain has TRBV4-3 and TRBJ2-5, with D possibly being TRBD1 (5 bases). Deletions cut 6 bases from V and 2 bases from J, with 16 bases between. Germline values: CDR1 LGHNA, CDR2 YSLEER. This CDR3 comprises 15 residues. Written as DNA, the CDR3 is TGCGCCAGCAGTCGGAGATGGCAGGGTCAAGAGACCCAGTACTTC. It codes for CASSRRWQGQETQYF.

The V call is TRBV4-1, the J call TRBJ2-1, with a possible D match to TRBD2 (5 bases). Germline CDR1 is MGHRA and CDR2 is YSYEKL. V dropped 1 base and J dropped 0 bases, with 19 bases sitting between them. The CDR3 has 19 residues. The CDR3: CASSQVPISTSFSYNEQFF. CDR3 in DNA: TGCGCCAGCAGCCAAGTACCCATTTCAACTAGTTTCTCCTACAATGAGCAGTTCTTC.

Notes on this clone: Other nucleotide sequences in the sample specify the same CDR3. This rearrangement joins TRBV13 to TRBJ2-7; TRBD2 matches at 13 bases. Germline V gives CDR1 PRHDT, CDR2 FYEKMQ (reference sequence). CDR3 size: 13 residues. J gave up 10 bases and V 5 bases, and 5 bases lay outside the gene matches. CDR3 nucleotides: TGTGCCAGCAGCCTTGGACTAGCGGGAGAACAGTACTTC. Amino acid sequence: CASSLGLAGEQYF.

This chain links TRBV7-9 with TRBJ2-1, with 7 positions matching TRBD1. Per the germline V gene, CDR1 is SEHNR and CDR2 is FQNEAQ (reference sequence). The CDR3 sequence is 13 residues long. The junction had 6 bases not matched to a gene; V was cut back by 5 bases and J by 8 bases. The CDR3 loop reads CASSQRTGDEQFF. The CDR3 DNA is TGTGCCAGCAGCCAACGGACAGGTGATGAGCAGTTCTTC. Combining the CDR3 with reference TRBV7-9 and TRBJ2-1 gives the whole variable domain DTGVSQNPRHKITKRGQNVTFRCDPISEHNRLYWYRQTLGQGPEFLTYFQNEAQLEKSRLLSDRFSAERPKGSFSTLEIQRTEQGDSAMYLCASSQRTGDEQFFGPGTRLTVL.

To note about this clone: Other DNA sequences of this sample code for an identical CDR3. The chain is built from TRBV15 and TRBJ1-5, with D possibly being TRBD1 (5 bases). This CDR3 has 15 residues. V was clipped by 0 bases and J by 6 bases, with 12 bases between them. Germline CDR1 is LNHNV and CDR2 is YYDKDF (reference sequence). This chain's CDR3 is CATSRDRGEGQPQHF. The DNA of the CDR3 is TGTGCCACCAGCAGAGATCGGGGGGAGGGTCAGCCCCAGCATTTT.

The chain links TRBV7-2 to TRBJ2-2; no reliable D call. Germline V gene data show CDR1 as SGHTA and CDR2 as FQGNSA. The CDR3 totals 17 residues. V was shortened by 5 bases and J by 1 base, with 17 bases between the two germline ends. The CDR3 loop is CASSPIGFQENTGELFF. The CDR3, as DNA: TGTGCCAGCAGCCCTATCGGGTTTCAGGAGAACACCGGGGAGCTGTTTTTT.

The chain joins TRBV2 to TRBJ2-1, with 9 nucleotides matching TRBD1. CDR1 is SNHLY and CDR2 is FYNNEI in the germline V gene. The CDR3 covers 20 residues. J lost 1 base, V lost 6 bases, and 19 bases had no gene match. This chain's CDR3 is CASRGVGTGSQTPSYNEQFF. The DNA for the CDR3 is TGTGCCAGCAGGGGAGTGGGGACAGGGTCTCAAACCCCTTCCTACAATGAGCAGTTCTTC.

This chain links TRBV5-1 with TRBJ2-3; 9 bases line up with TRBD1. The germline CDR1 and CDR2 sequences are SGHRS and YFSETQ. This CDR3 has 19 amino acids. V lost 4 bases to trimming and J lost 6 bases; unmatched junction nucleotides: 21. As DNA, the CDR3 is TGCGCCAGCAGCCCCGAAGACGGGACAGGGCTGATTTTGGTGGATACGCAGTATTTT. Translated: CASSPEDGTGLILVDTQYF.

The rearrangement uses TRBV13 and TRBJ2-7; no clear D. This CDR3 has 13 residues. Germline V gene sequence: CDR1 PRHDT, CDR2 FYEKMQ (reference sequence). V lost 5 bases and J lost 4, with 12 bases in between. The CDR3 sequence: CASSVLTDYEQYF. The CDR3 DNA sequence: TGTGCCAGCAGCGTACTGACGGATTACGAGCAGTACTTC.

This clone was observed a single time. The chain carries TRBV5-1 and TRBJ1-2; perhaps TRBD1 as D (6 bases). The germline V gene has CDR1 SGHRS and CDR2 YFSETQ. The V and J ends lost 4 bases and 4 bases respectively, with 20 bases between them. The length of the CDR3 is 16 residues. The CDR3 here is CASSPYTGYMGYGYTF. Here the CDR3 DNA reads TGCGCCAGCAGCCCATATACAGGGTATATGGGCTATGGCTACACCTTC.